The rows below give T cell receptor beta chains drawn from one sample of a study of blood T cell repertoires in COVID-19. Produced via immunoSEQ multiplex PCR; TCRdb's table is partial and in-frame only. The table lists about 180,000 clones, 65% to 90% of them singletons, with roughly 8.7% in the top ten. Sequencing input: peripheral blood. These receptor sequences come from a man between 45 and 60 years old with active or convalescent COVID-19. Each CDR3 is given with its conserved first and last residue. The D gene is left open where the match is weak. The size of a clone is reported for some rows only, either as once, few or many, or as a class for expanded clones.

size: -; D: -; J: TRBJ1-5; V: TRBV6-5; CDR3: CASSYTAGPQHF; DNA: TGTGCCAGCAGTTACACCGCCGGGCCCCAGCATTTT
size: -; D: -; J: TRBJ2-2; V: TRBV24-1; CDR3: CATSVSPTLADTNTGELFF; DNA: TGTGCCACCAGTGTTTCCCCCACCTTGGCGGACACGAACACCGGGGAGCTGTTTTTT
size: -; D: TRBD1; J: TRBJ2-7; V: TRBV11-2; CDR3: CASSPRLGDRSSYEQYF; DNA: TGTGCCAGCAGCCCCCGACTTGGGGACAGAAGCTCCTACGAGCAGTACTTC
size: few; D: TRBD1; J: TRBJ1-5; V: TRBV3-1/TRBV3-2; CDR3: CASSQDLGTGKRQHF; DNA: TGTGCCAGCAGCCAAGATTTGGGGACAGGGAAGCGCCAGCATTTT
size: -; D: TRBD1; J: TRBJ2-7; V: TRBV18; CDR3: CASFRDSSAEQYF; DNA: TGTGCCAGCTTCCGGGACAGCTCGGCCGAGCAGTACTTC
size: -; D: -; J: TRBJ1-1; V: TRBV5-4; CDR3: CASSLDQGSSRNTEAFF; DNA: TGTGCCAGCAGCTTGGATCAGGGTTCTTCGAGAAACACTGAAGCTTTCTTT
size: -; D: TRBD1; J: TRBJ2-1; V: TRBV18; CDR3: CASSPLVGQAEQFF; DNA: TGTGCCAGCTCACCACTAGTCGGACAGGCCGAGCAGTTCTTC
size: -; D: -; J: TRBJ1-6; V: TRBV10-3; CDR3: CAISPRDSSPLHF; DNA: TGTGCCATCAGTCCCCGGGACTCTAGCCCCCTCCACTTT
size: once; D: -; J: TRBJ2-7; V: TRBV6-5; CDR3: CASSYSFREAYEQYF; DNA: TGTGCCAGCAGTTACTCGTTCCGGGAAGCCTACGAGCAGTACTTC
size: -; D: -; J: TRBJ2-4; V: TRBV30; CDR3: CAWRWGGENIQYF; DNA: TGTGCCTGGAGATGGGGAGGTGAAAACATTCAGTACTTC
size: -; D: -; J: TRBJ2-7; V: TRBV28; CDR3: CASSPPVGTGDTYEQYF; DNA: TGTGCCAGCAGCCCACCCGTAGGCACAGGCGACACCTACGAGCAGTACTTC
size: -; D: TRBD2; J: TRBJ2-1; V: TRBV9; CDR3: CASSATSSGVYNEQFF; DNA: TGTGCCAGCAGCGCAACCAGTAGCGGGGTATACAATGAGCAGTTCTTC
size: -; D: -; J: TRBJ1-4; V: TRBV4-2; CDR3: CASSQRGGGATNEKLFF; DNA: TGTGCCAGCAGCCAACGGGGAGGGGGGGCAACTAATGAAAAACTGTTTTTT
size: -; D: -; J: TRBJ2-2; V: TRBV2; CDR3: CASSTGPGELFF; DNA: TGTGCCAGCAGTACAGGCCCGGGGGAGCTGTTTTTT
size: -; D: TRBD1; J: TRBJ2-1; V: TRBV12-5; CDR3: CASGPQQGAYNEQFF; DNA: TGTGCTAGTGGTCCCCAGCAGGGGGCGTACAATGAGCAGTTCTTC
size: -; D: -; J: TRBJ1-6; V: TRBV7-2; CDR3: CASRKEGINSPLHF; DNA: TGTGCCAGCAGAAAGGAGGGAATTAATTCACCCCTCCACTTT
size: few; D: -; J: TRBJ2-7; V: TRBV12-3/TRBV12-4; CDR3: CASATAGEQYF; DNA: TGTGCCAGCGCAACCGCGGGAGAGCAGTACTTC
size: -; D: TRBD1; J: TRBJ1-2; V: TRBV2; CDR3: CASNRDRGYYTF; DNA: TGTGCCAGCAATAGAGACAGGGGATACTACACCTTC
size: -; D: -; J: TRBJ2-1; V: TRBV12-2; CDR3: CASRSGTSSFF; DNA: TGTGCAAGTCGATCCGGGACTAGCAGCTTCTTC
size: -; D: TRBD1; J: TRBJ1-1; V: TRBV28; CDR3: CASSLTGDGAFF; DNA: TGTGCCAGCAGTTTAACAGGGGATGGAGCTTTCTTT
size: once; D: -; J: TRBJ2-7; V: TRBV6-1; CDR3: CASSESGRGYEQYF; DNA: TGTGCCAGCAGTGAATCGGGCAGGGGCTACGAGCAGTACTTC
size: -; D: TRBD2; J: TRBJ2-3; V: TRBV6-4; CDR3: CASSETGSGGWGDTQYF; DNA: TGTGCCAGCAGTGAGACGGGGTCGGGAGGCTGGGGAGATACGCAGTATTTT
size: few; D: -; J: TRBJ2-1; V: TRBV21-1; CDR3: CASGRAFNEQFF; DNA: TGTGCCAGCGGGAGGGCTTTCAATGAGCAGTTCTTC
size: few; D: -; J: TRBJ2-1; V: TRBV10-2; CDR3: CASSDGGLSYNEQFF; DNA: TGCGCCAGCAGTGACGGGGGGCTCTCCTACAATGAGCAGTTCTTC
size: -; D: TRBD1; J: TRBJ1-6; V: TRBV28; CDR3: CASKDGTGNSPLHF; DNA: TGTGCCAGCAAGGACGGGACAGGGAATTCACCCCTCCACTTT